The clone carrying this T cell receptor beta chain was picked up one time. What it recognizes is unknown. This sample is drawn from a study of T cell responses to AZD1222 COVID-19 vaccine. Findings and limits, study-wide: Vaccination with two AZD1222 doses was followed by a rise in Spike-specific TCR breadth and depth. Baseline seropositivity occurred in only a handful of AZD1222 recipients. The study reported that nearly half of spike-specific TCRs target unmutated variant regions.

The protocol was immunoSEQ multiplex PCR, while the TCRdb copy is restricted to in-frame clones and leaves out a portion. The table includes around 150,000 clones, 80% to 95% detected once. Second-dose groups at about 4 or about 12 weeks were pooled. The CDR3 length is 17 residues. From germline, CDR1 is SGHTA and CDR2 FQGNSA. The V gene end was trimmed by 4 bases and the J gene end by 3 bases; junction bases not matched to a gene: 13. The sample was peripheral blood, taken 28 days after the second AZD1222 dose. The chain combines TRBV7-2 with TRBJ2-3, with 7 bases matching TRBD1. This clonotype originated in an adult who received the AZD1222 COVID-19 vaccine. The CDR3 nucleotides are TGTGCCAGCAGCTCCGATACCGGGACCAGGGGGACAGATACGCAGTATTTT. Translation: CASSSDTGTRGTDTQYF.